This is a list of T cell receptor beta chains from one sample in a study of cytomegalovirus exposure and HLA in healthy donors. Using immunoSEQ multiplex PCR, the repertoire was profiled, and TCRdb retains in-frame clones only, with some absent. The sample holds roughly 110,000 clones, roughly 74% seen once. What was sequenced was PBMCs. The receptors here all came from a middle-aged man in good health and CMV-seronegative. CDR3s include the opening cysteine and the closing phenylalanine or tryptophan. The D gene is left open where the match is weak. A row's size may be missing; if present it is once, few, many or a size class.

V gene	J gene	D gene	clone size	CDR3 protein	CDR3 DNA
TRBV10-1	TRBJ2-4	-	-	CASSESVLLAKNIQYF	TGCGCCAGCAGTGAGTCCGTCTTATTAGCCAAAAACATTCAGTACTTC
TRBV10-3	TRBJ1-1	-	once	CAISDEVPGAEAFF	TGTGCCATCAGTGACGAAGTCCCGGGGGCTGAAGCTTTCTTT
TRBV7-6	TRBJ2-3	TRBD2	-	CASSLAGLAGGSDTQYF	TGTGCCAGCAGCTTAGCAGGACTAGCGGGGGGGAGCGATACGCAGTATTTT
TRBV25-1	TRBJ2-3	TRBD2	-	CASSFASGGTDTQYF	TGTGCCAGCAGTTTTGCTAGCGGGGGCACAGATACGCAGTATTTT
TRBV5-4	TRBJ2-7	TRBD1	-	CASSLDRGAGEQYF	TGTGCCAGTAGCTTGGACAGGGGAGCAGGTGAGCAGTACTTC
TRBV6-5	TRBJ1-5	-	medium-sized	CASRAGTGQPQHF	TGTGCCAGCAGGGCGGGTACAGGGCAGCCCCAGCATTTT
TRBV19	TRBJ1-2	-	-	CASSIPSTGKRAYGYTF	TGTGCCAGTAGTATCCCCTCTACAGGGAAACGAGCCTATGGCTACACCTTC
TRBV7-2	TRBJ1-2	TRBD1	-	CASRWTGDGSYGYTF	TGTGCCAGCAGATGGACAGGGGATGGATCCTATGGCTACACCTTC
TRBV10-3	TRBJ2-3	TRBD2	-	CAIRSIGTSGGAWTDTQYF	TGTGCCATCAGGAGTATCGGGACTAGCGGGGGGGCCTGGACAGATACGCAGTATTTT
TRBV19	TRBJ1-5	TRBD1	once	CASSWDRGRNQPQHF	TGTGCCAGTAGTTGGGACAGGGGACGCAATCAGCCCCAGCATTTT
TRBV2	TRBJ1-6	TRBD1	once	CASRAGQGTASYNSPLHF	TGTGCCAGCAGAGCCGGACAGGGGACGGCGTCCTATAATTCACCCCTCCACTTT
TRBV7-9	TRBJ1-3	TRBD1	-	CASSPPGQGSSGNTIYF	TGTGCCAGCAGCCCCCCGGGACAGGGTTCCTCTGGAAACACCATATATTTT
TRBV10-2	TRBJ2-3	-	-	CASSEYGATDTQYF	TGCGCCAGCAGTGAGTACGGAGCAACAGATACGCAGTATTTT
TRBV16	TRBJ2-1	-	large	CASSPNNEQFF	TGTGCCAGCAGCCCCAACAATGAGCAGTTCTTC
TRBV6-1	TRBJ2-1	-	-	CASSEVGRRNEQFF	TGTGCCAGCAGTGAGGTAGGGAGGCGGAATGAGCAGTTCTTC
TRBV6-4	TRBJ2-1	-	-	CASSAGTERDEQFF	TGTGCCAGCAGTGCCGGGACTGAGAGGGATGAGCAGTTCTTC
TRBV28	TRBJ2-5	TRBD2	-	CASSLRGGSETQYF	TGTGCCAGCAGTTTGCGGGGGGGCTCGGAGACCCAGTACTTC
TRBV19	TRBJ1-1	-	-	CASKALRGGNTEAFF	TGTGCCAGTAAGGCCCTCAGGGGCGGGAACACTGAAGCTTTCTTT
TRBV7-8	TRBJ1-5	TRBD1	-	CASSDRGQGPLNQPQHF	TGTGCCAGCAGCGATAGAGGACAGGGCCCCCTCAATCAGCCCCAGCATTTT
TRBV5-4	TRBJ2-2	TRBD1	-	CASSVGGAWAGELFF	TGTGCCAGCAGCGTAGGGGGCGCATGGGCCGGGGAGCTGTTTTTT
TRBV2	TRBJ1-4	-	-	CASLRLGQGNEKLFF	TGTGCCAGTCTTCGTCTCGGGCAGGGGAATGAAAAACTGTTTTTT
TRBV29-1	TRBJ1-1	TRBD1	-	CSIRTGMDTEAFF	TGCAGCATAAGGACAGGGATGGACACTGAAGCTTTCTTT
TRBV13	TRBJ2-4	TRBD1	-	CASSFFQQGAGNIQYF	TGTGCCAGCAGCTTCTTTCAACAGGGGGCCGGAAACATTCAGTACTTC
TRBV2	TRBJ1-4	-	-	CASSRGGSTNEKLFF	TGTGCCAGCAGCAGGGGTGGGAGCACTAATGAAAAACTGTTTTTT
TRBV5-1	TRBJ2-3	TRBD2	-	CASSLRGVDWAQYF	TGCGCCAGCAGCCTCCGGGGGGTAGACTGGGCGCAGTATTTT
TRBV21-1	TRBJ1-1	-	-	CASSKTPGGAFF	TGTGCCAGCAGCAAAACGCCAGGGGGAGCTTTCTTT
TRBV9	TRBJ1-2	TRBD1	-	CASSVGTGAGGYTF	TGTGCCAGCAGCGTAGGGACAGGGGCGGGTGGCTACACCTTC
TRBV14	TRBJ1-6	-	-	CASSPHRDSPLHF	TGTGCCAGCAGCCCCCACAGGGATTCACCCCTCCACTTT
TRBV7-7	TRBJ1-1	-	-	CASFVADTEAFF	TGTGCCAGCTTCGTGGCGGACACTGAAGCTTTCTTT
TRBV5-4	TRBJ2-5	TRBD2	-	CASSLAGGLETQYF	TGTGCCAGCAGTTTAGCGGGGGGGCTGGAGACCCAGTACTTC
TRBV5-1	TRBJ2-2	TRBD2	few	CASSFESGGAGELFF	TGCGCCAGCAGCTTTGAGTCGGGGGGAGCCGGGGAGCTGTTTTTT
TRBV6-1	TRBJ1-5	-	-	CASSSGHGQPQHF	TGTGCCAGCAGTTCGGGTCATGGGCAGCCCCAGCATTTT
TRBV4-2	TRBJ2-3	TRBD2	-	CASSALTGTSGGITDTQYF	TGTGCCAGCAGCGCCCTCACCGGGACTAGCGGGGGGATAACAGATACGCAGTATTTT
TRBV7-2	TRBJ1-2	-	-	CASSFYPALNYGYTF	TGTGCCAGCAGCTTTTATCCAGCGTTGAACTATGGCTACACCTTC
TRBV7-8	TRBJ2-7	TRBD1	-	CASSLDPGQGINEQYF	TGTGCCAGCAGCTTGGACCCGGGACAGGGGATCAACGAGCAGTACTTC
TRBV7-2	TRBJ2-2	-	-	CASSSRDFPRRGELFF	TGTGCCAGCAGCAGCCGGGACTTTCCTCGGCGCGGGGAGCTGTTTTTT
TRBV2	TRBJ1-5	TRBD1	-	CASSRQGMDQPQHF	TGTGCCAGCAGTCGACAGGGGATGGATCAGCCCCAGCATTTT
TRBV19	TRBJ2-6	-	-	CASGPLVSGANVLTF	TGTGCCAGTGGCCCCTTGGTCTCTGGGGCCAACGTCCTGACTTTC
TRBV5-1	TRBJ2-5	-	-	CASSPPGGYAETQYF	TGCGCCAGCAGCCCCCCCGGGGGTTATGCAGAGACCCAGTACTTC
TRBV2	TRBJ2-1	-	-	CASSEMGGSYNEQFF	TGTGCCAGCAGTGAGATGGGGGGTTCCTACAATGAGCAGTTCTTC
TRBV19	TRBJ1-2	TRBD1	-	CASSTGTGSWHGYTF	TGTGCCAGTAGTACGGGGACAGGGAGTTGGCATGGCTACACCTTC
TRBV6-6	TRBJ2-7	TRBD2	-	CASRVGGGAYEQYF	TGTGCCAGCAGGGTCGGCGGGGGGGCCTACGAGCAGTACTTC
TRBV5-5	TRBJ1-4	-	-	CASSPGTTNEKLFF	TGTGCCAGCAGCCCAGGTACAACTAATGAAAAACTGTTTTTT
TRBV2	TRBJ2-5	-	-	CASRPPEEGTQYF	TGTGCCAGCAGGCCGCCCGAGGAAGGGACCCAGTACTTC
TRBV6-4	TRBJ1-6	-	-	CASSAGSGIGSPLHF	TGTGCCAGCAGTGCTGGGTCCGGGATTGGTTCACCCCTCCACTTT
TRBV6-1	TRBJ1-6	TRBD1	few	CASSGAVGTGISPLHF	TGTGCCAGCAGTGGGGCTGTAGGGACAGGGATCTCACCCCTCCACTTT
TRBV7-3	TRBJ2-5	TRBD2	-	CASSEGTSGGAKETQYF	TGTGCCAGCAGCGAGGGGACTAGCGGGGGGGCCAAAGAGACCCAGTACTTC
TRBV15	TRBJ1-2	-	-	CATSHRAGLLDGYTF	TGTGCCACCAGCCACCGGGCAGGGTTACTCGATGGCTACACCTTC
TRBV19	TRBJ2-7	TRBD2	-	CASSRTSGGRFYEQYF	TGTGCCAGTAGCAGGACTAGCGGGGGGCGATTCTACGAGCAGTACTTC
TRBV5-6	TRBJ2-1	TRBD2	few	CASSLSASGYNEQFF	TGTGCCAGCAGCTTATCGGCTAGCGGATACAATGAGCAGTTCTTC